This TCR beta chain came from a study of T-cell memory formation after mild COVID-19 (dated by TCRdb to the early 2020s). Broadly, across the study: TCR sequence clusters from the two donors were found to be largely donor specific. Two young, previously healthy adult volunteers, one female and one male, were included in the cohort. In a couple of donors, T-cell clones that expanded and contracted after mild COVID-19 were followed by sequencing TCRalpha and TCRbeta repertoires longitudinally. Points the paper makes about the study in general: Some responding clones were detected in pre-infection memory, which suggested that pre-existing cross-reactive memory T cells had joined the SARS-CoV-2 response. Clones that contracted from day 15 to 85 showed balanced CD4/CD8 phenotypes, whereas a second wave of clones that expanded from day 15 to 37 leaned towards CD4+. The second-wave clones that peaked on day 37 were not confirmed to be SARS-CoV-2 specific. The study included only a couple of mild cases, and larger cohorts that include severe cases with pre-infection samples were judged to be necessary. Contracting CD4+ clones turned up mainly in the CM and EM memory subsets, whereas EMRA was where CD8+ clones were enriched.

PBMCs were isolated by Ficoll-Paque density gradient centrifugation. This clonotype turned up a few times. Its antigen target is currently unknown. No base-level quality is on record; no much larger clone is a single base apart. Based on the germline V gene (reference sequence), the CDR1 and CDR2 sequences are GTSNPN and SVGIG. The cysteine opens and the phenylalanine closes a CDR3 of 16 amino acids. Of the read, only the CDR3 DNA is kept; its 48 bases are in frame from base 1. The V and J ends are trimmed by 5 bases and 0 bases, leaving 17 bases between them. Instrument used: Illumina NovaSeq 6000. cDNA libraries for TCRalpha and TCRbeta were prepared by 5'RACE using constant-segment primers, with sample barcodes and unique molecular identifiers added. RNA was extracted from every sample with Trizol reagent. Amplification of the libraries took two PCR steps, and the second step added a second sample barcode plus Illumina TruSeq adapters. The libraries were sequenced on an Illumina NovaSeq using 2 x 150 bp paired-end reads. From the authors' description of their analysis: The reads were demultiplexed and collapsed into UMI-guided consensus sequences using migec v1.2.7. Using mixcr v2.1.11, UMI consensuses were aligned to TRA and TRB V and J templates and then assembled into clonotypes. Expanded or contracted clonotypes were those called significant by both edgeR and NoisET, with noise models trained on biological replicates. For edgeR calls, a false discovery rate-adjusted p below 0.01 and a log2 fold-change threshold of 1 were applied. As an exploratory analysis of dynamics, max-normalized trajectories of the 1000 most abundant clonotypes were examined with PCA combined with hierarchical clustering. The CD4 or CD8 phenotype of responding clones was assigned using the separately sequenced CD4+ and CD8+ repertoires. The public reads were reanalyzed by TCRdb: fastp trimming at Q25, MiXCR alignment, in-frame beta chains only. For every CDR3 protein sequence, its rows merge into one entry that carries the most common genes and DNA. The V and J calls and clone size come from TCRdb's table, not from the authors' own analysis. This sample holds 390,000 or so distinct CDR3 sequences; 15% to 20% were observed only once. Jointly, the top ten make up 20% to 25% of the sample.

In this chain, TRBV30 is recombined with TRBJ2-4; D gene: possibly TRBD2, on 7 matching bases. Sample: PBMCs or a T cell subset sorted from them (not recorded which). The TCR sequence derives from a man aged 18 to 29 who had mild COVID-19 (a few samples of this study predate the infection). The sample titles of this study are shuffled in the database, so cell type and time point are left out; the donor was told from shared clones. The bases read TGTGCCTGGGGGAGGGACAACGCTCTAGCCAAAAACATTCAGTACTTC. This yields the protein CAWGRDNALAKNIQYF.